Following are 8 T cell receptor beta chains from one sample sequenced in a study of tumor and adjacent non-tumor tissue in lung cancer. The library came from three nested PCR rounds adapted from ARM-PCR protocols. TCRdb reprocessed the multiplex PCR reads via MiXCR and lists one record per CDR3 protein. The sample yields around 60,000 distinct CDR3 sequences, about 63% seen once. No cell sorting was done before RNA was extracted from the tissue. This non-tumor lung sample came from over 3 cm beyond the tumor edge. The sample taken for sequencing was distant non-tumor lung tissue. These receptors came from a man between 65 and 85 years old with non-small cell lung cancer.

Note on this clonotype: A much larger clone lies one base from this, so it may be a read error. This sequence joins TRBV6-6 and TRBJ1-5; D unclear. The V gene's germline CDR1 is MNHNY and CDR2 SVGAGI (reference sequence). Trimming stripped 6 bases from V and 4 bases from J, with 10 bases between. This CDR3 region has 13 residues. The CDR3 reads CASRGLENQPQHF. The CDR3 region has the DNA TGTGCCAGCAGAGGACTGGAAAATCAGCCCCAGCATTTT.

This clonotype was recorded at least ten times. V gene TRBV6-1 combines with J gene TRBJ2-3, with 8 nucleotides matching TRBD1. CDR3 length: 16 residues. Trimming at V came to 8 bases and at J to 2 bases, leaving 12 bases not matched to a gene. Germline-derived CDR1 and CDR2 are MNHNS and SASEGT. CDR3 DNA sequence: TGTGCCAGCGGAGGGGACAGGACCGGGTACACAGATACGCAGTATTTT. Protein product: CASGGDRTGYTDTQYF.

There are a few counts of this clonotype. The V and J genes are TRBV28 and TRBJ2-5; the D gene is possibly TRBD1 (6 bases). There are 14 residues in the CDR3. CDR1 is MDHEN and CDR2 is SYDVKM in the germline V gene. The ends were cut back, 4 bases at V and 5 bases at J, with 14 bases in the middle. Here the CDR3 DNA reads TGTGCCAGCAGTTCCTACAGGGAAGGCGAGACCCAGTACTTC. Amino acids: CASSSYREGETQYF.

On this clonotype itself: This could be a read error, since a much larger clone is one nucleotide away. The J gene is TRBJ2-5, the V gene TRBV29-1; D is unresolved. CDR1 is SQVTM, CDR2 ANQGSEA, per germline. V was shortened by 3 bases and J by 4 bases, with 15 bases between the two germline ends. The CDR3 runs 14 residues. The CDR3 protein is CSVDDLADGETQYF. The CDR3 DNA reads TGCAGCGTTGACGATCTGGCGGATGGAGAGACCCAGTACTTC.

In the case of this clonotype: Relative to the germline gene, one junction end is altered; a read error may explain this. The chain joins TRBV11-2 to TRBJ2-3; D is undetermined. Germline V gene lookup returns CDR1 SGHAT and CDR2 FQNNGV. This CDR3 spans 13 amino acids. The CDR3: CAGSRLNADKQYF. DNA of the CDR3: TGTGCCGGCAGCCGGCTAAATGCAGATAAGCAGTATTTT.

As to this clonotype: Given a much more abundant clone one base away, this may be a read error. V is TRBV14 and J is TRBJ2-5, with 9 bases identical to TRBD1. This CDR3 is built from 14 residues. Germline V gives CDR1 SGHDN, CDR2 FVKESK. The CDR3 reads CTSSLNRGQETQYF. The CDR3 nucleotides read TGTACCAGCAGCCTGAACAGGGGGCAGGAGACCCAGTACTTC.

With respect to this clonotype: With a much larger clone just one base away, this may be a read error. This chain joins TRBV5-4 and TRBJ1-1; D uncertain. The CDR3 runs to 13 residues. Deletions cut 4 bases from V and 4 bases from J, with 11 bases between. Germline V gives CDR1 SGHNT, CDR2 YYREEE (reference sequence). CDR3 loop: CASSAPGSTEAFF. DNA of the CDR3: TGTGCCAGCAGCGCCCCGGGGAGCACTGAAGCTTTCTTT.

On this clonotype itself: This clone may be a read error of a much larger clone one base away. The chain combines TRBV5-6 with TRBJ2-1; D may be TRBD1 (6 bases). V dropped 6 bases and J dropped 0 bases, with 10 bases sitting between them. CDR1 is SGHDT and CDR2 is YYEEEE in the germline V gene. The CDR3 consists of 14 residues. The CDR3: CASNFRGSYNEQFF. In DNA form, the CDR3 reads TGTGCCAGCAACTTCAGGGGCTCCTACAATGAGCAGTTCTTC.